What follows is one T cell receptor (beta chain) and its context. Its specificity is unknown. Profiled with immunoSEQ multiplex PCR; TCRdb holds only in-frame clones, not every one. The table has over 200,000 clones, just over 85% seen once. The CDR3 extends over 15 amino acids. Trimming cost V 4 bases and J 4 bases, with 15 bases left between them. From germline, CDR1 is SNHLY and CDR2 FYNNEI. The source of the sample is a study of cytomegalovirus exposure and HLA in healthy donors. General observations from the study: Rare sequences made up most TCRs, while some public TCRs were found in many donors. Three CMV-associated chains were confirmed in vitro to be specific for CMV antigens. Accounts indicate the classifier identified cytomegalovirus status with strong specificity and sensitivity.

The sequence was obtained from a woman aged 18-29 years in good health and CMV-seronegative. Sequencing was carried out using PBMCs. The chain couples TRBV2 to TRBJ2-3, with D tentatively TRBD2 (6 bases). The CDR3 DNA follows: TGTGCCAGCAGTGGGGGGGTTTTTACGTCAGATACGCAGTATTTT. It is translated as CASSGGVFTSDTQYF.